Below are 28 T cell receptor beta chains sequenced from a single sample in a study of shared clonotypes between healthy human individuals (dated by TCRdb to 2018 to 2021). The receptor library was made with the immunoSEQ multiplex PCR assay. Sourced from immuneACCESS, this table was stored by TCRdb with only in-frame sequences that have V and J called. A share of the clones is absent; for the studies checked, an unresolved V gene accounts for under half, and the remainder has no known explanation. This sample gives approximately 440,000 clones in total; approximately 80% of them show up just once. The ten largest account for more than 10% of the sample. The specimen sequenced was PBMCs. These receptors all stem from a woman aged 40 to 50 in good health. Some clones in this sample may be carry-over from other donors' samples.

This rearrangement joins TRBV5-1 to TRBJ2-7; D gene uncertain. This CDR3 contains 14 residues. From germline, CDR1 is SGHRS and CDR2 YFSETQ. Trimming removed 1 base at V and 0 bases at J, with 8 bases between. The CDR3 loop reads CASSLNSNSYEQYF. CDR3 DNA: TGCGCCAGCAGCTTGAACAGCAACTCCTACGAGCAGTACTTC.

This clone was counted only a few times. One junction end does not reproduce the germline sequence, and a read error may be involved. The chain carries TRBV7-7 and TRBJ2-1, with 9 bases lining up with TRBD2. Germline loops: CDR1 SSHAT, CDR2 FNYEAQ (reference sequence). This CDR3 is 14 amino acids long. The CDR3 sequence: CASSLAGDHNEQFF. DNA for the CDR3: TGTGCTAGCAGCTTAGCGGGGGATCACAATGAGCAGTTCTTC.

The V gene is TRBV5-1, the J gene TRBJ2-1; 12 nucleotides line up with TRBD2. V was clipped by 5 bases and J by 5 bases; unmatched bases: 8. There are 16 residues in the CDR3. Germline V gene sequence: CDR1 SGHRS, CDR2 YFSETQ. In DNA, the CDR3 is TGCGCCAGCAGACTCCTAGCGGGAGGGCCGGACAATGAGCAGTTCTTC. Its translation: CASRLLAGGPDNEQFF.

The chain carries TRBV28 and TRBJ1-3; 10 positions agree with TRBD1. CDR1 and CDR2 (germline): MDHEN, SYDVKM. The CDR3 sequence is 14 residues long. The trim removed 6 bases at V and 5 bases at J, leaving 4 bases unmatched. The CDR3 protein is CASSDRGLRNTIYF. CDR3 in DNA: TGTGCCAGCAGCGACAGGGGGCTTCGAAACACCATATATTTT.

The chain links TRBV4-1 to TRBJ2-1; perhaps TRBD2 as D (5 bases). Germline V gives CDR1 MGHRA, CDR2 YSYEKL. Between the trimmed V and J ends, which lost 1 base and 12 bases, there was a span of 16 bases. This CDR3 is 14 amino acids long. The CDR3 region has the DNA TGCGCCAGCAGCCAAGTTCCCTACGTGAGGGTGCAGTTCTTC. This sequence encodes CASSQVPYVRVQFF.

V gene TRBV30 combines with J gene TRBJ2-1; D unclear. CDR1 is GTSNPN and CDR2 is SVGIG in the germline V gene (reference sequence). V lost 0 bases and J 4 bases, leaving 19 bases between the germline ends. The CDR3 covers 17 residues. This CDR3 is CAWSVLVGFQAYNEQFF. For the CDR3, the DNA is TGTGCCTGGAGTGTACTGGTCGGCTTTCAAGCATACAATGAGCAGTTCTTC.

The V gene is TRBV28, the J gene TRBJ2-1; 7 nucleotides match TRBD2. CDR3 length: 14 residues. Germline CDR1 reads MDHEN; CDR2 reads SYDVKM. J lost 4 bases, V lost 9 bases, and 9 bases had no gene match. The CDR3 here is CASTELALYNEQFF. CDR3 nucleotide sequence: TGTGCCAGTACAGAACTAGCGCTGTACAATGAGCAGTTCTTC.

The J gene is TRBJ2-7, the V gene TRBV2; 9 bases align to TRBD1. Trimming at V came to 6 bases and at J to 5 bases, leaving 5 bases not matched to a gene. The V gene's germline CDR1 is SNHLY and CDR2 FYNNEI. The CDR3 runs to 13 residues. The CDR3 nucleotides are TGTGCCAGCAGGGGACAGGGTTTCAACGAGCAGTACTTC. This codes for CASRGQGFNEQYF.

The chain couples TRBV15 to TRBJ2-5, with D tentatively TRBD1 (6 bases). Germline CDR1 LNHNV, CDR2 YYDKDF (reference sequence). The CDR3 covers 16 residues. The V gene lost 8 bases and the J gene lost 0 bases, with 19 bases spanning the gap. For the CDR3, the DNA is TGTGCCACCTCCCCCCCGGGACACAAGTACCAAGAGACCCAGTACTTC. Translated, it gives CATSPPGHKYQETQYF.

In DNA, the CDR3 is TGTGCCAGCAGTTTCAGAGGCAGGATGAACACTGAAGCTTTCTTT. As protein: CASSFRGRMNTEAFF. The chain employs TRBV28 and TRBJ1-1, with D hard to call. V dropped 3 bases and J dropped 0 bases, with 11 bases sitting between them. This CDR3 region has 15 residues. CDR1 is MDHEN and CDR2 is SYDVKM in the germline V gene. The full variable domain, with the rest looked up from reference TRBV28 and TRBJ1-1, is DVKVTQSSRYLVKRTGEKVFLECVQDMDHENMFWYRQDPGLGLRLIYFSYDVKMKEKGDIPEGYSVSREKKERFSLILESASTNQTSMYLCASSFRGRMNTEAFFGQGTRLTVV.

The V gene is TRBV28, the J gene TRBJ1-5; unclear D gene. This CDR3 contains 14 residues. CDR1 and CDR2 (germline): MDHEN, SYDVKM. Deletions cut 6 bases from V and 0 bases from J, with 9 bases between. The CDR3 region has the DNA TGTGCCAGCAGGAAGGGTTATAGCAATCAGCCCCAGCATTTT. Residues: CASRKGYSNQPQHF.

The CDR3 sequence is CASSSTGGGETQYF. CDR3 nucleotide sequence: TGTGCCAGCAGTTCAACAGGGGGGGGAGAGACCCAGTACTTC. This chain links TRBV28 with TRBJ2-5; maybe TRBD1 (8 bases). This CDR3 region has 14 residues. Germline V lookup: CDR1 MDHEN, CDR2 SYDVKM. Trimming pared 4 bases from V and 4 bases from J, leaving 13 bases between. Together with reference TRBV28 and TRBJ2-5, the CDR3 gives the full variable domain: DVKVTQSSRYLVKRTGEKVFLECVQDMDHENMFWYRQDPGLGLRLIYFSYDVKMKEKGDIPEGYSVSREKKERFSLILESASTNQTSMYLCASSSTGGGETQYFGPGTRLLVL.

This clone has a count of ten or more. Other DNA sequences in the same sample also yield this CDR3. This rearrangement joins TRBV28 to TRBJ2-7; D might be TRBD1 (6 bases). The CDR3 loop spans 18 amino acids. V lost 3 bases and J 2 bases, leaving 23 bases between the germline ends. Germline CDR1 MDHEN, CDR2 SYDVKM. This CDR3 is CASSFYGSRGPRAYEQYF. CDR3 sequence (DNA): TGTGCCAGCAGTTTTTACGGTAGCAGGGGCCCTCGAGCCTACGAGCAGTACTTC.

Regarding this clone: One base separates it from a far larger clone, so it is likely a read error. Other DNA variants within this sample encode the same CDR3. The V call is TRBV30, the J call TRBJ1-1; D ambiguous. The CDR3 covers 13 residues. CDR1 and CDR2 from the germline V gene are GTSNPN and SVGIG (reference sequence). CDR3 in DNA: TGTGCCTGGAGTACTCAGGTGAACACTGAAGCTTTCTTC. This sequence encodes CAWSTQVNTEAFF.

J is TRBJ1-2 and V is TRBV6-1; 9 nucleotides align to TRBD1. CDR3 length: 17 residues. The V gene end was trimmed by 3 bases and the J gene end by 3 bases; junction bases not matched to a gene: 11. Germline CDR1 and CDR2: MNHNS and SASEGT. The CDR3 region has the DNA TGTGCCAGCAGTGACACCGGGACAGGGATCGGGTACTATGGCTACACCTTC. It is translated as CASSDTGTGIGYYGYTF.

The V gene is TRBV18, the J gene TRBJ2-2; D is unresolved. CDR1 is KGHSH, CDR2 LQKENI, per germline. The CDR3 contains 12 residues. The CDR3 sequence: CGATANTGELFF. The CDR3 bases are TGTGGGGCTACAGCGAACACCGGGGAGCTGTTTTTT.

The chain links TRBV6-1 to TRBJ2-6, with TRBD2 identical over 7 bases. The CDR3 is 17 amino acids. After removal of 4 bases from V and 0 bases from J, the junction contained 6 bases not matched to a gene. Germline CDR1 MNHNS, CDR2 SASEGT. CDR3 DNA: TGTGCCAGCAGTGGGGCGGGAGTCACCTCTGGGGCCAACGTCCTGACTTTC. This translates into CASSGAGVTSGANVLTF.

The V gene is TRBV9, the J gene TRBJ2-1; 10 bases fit TRBD2. V dropped 5 bases and J dropped 4; count of bases not matched to a gene: 6. CDR1 is SGDLS and CDR2 is YYNGEE in the germline V gene. The CDR3 covers 15 residues. CDR3 nucleotides: TGTGCCAGCAGTGAAGCGGGAGGGCTATACAATGAGCAGTTCTTC. Encoded protein: CASSEAGGLYNEQFF.

The V and J genes are TRBV2 and TRBJ2-2; the D is unclear. The CDR3 loop spans 11 amino acids. Germline V gene lookup returns CDR1 SNHLY and CDR2 FYNNEI. V was trimmed by 3 bases and J by 10 bases, leaving 6 bases between them. In DNA form, the CDR3 reads TGTGCCAGCAGTGAGGAGCTGGAGCTGTTTTTT. Protein sequence: CASSEELELFF.

This clone was counted at least ten times. The CDR3 loop reads CASSPRSGRSADTQYF. The CDR3 DNA follows: TGTGCCAGCAGCCCACGTAGCGGGAGGAGCGCAGATACGCAGTATTTT. The rearrangement uses TRBV9 and TRBJ2-3, with TRBD2 identical over 10 bases. Germline-derived CDR1 and CDR2 are SGDLS and YYNGEE. The CDR3 is 16 residues long. Trimming removed 4 bases from V and 4 bases from J; junction bases left unmatched: 9.

V gene TRBV2 combines with J gene TRBJ2-7; tentatively, D is TRBD1 (6 bases). Trimming removed 0 bases from V and 4 bases from J, with 13 bases in between. This CDR3 comprises 15 residues. CDR1 and CDR2 (germline): SNHLY, FYNNEI. The CDR3 DNA follows: TGTGCCAGCAGTGAAGCGGGGGCAGCTGTATACGAGCAGTACTTC. Amino acids: CASSEAGAAVYEQYF. Full variable domain (missing parts from reference TRBV2 and TRBJ2-7): EPEVTQTPSHQVTQMGQEVILRCVPISNHLYFYWYRQILGQKVEFLVSFYNNEISEKSEIFDDQFSVERPDGSNFTLKIRSTKLEDSAMYFCASSEAGAAVYEQYFGPGTRLTVT.

This chain connects TRBV2 to TRBJ2-4, with no clear D. Trimming pared 5 bases from V and 1 base from J, leaving 9 bases between. The germline CDR1 and CDR2 sequences are SNHLY and FYNNEI. This CDR3 contains 14 residues. CDR3 residues: CASSTTGAKNIQYF. The DNA of the CDR3 is TGTGCCAGCAGTACTACGGGCGCCAAAAACATTCAGTACTTC.

This chain uses TRBV28 with TRBJ1-4; no definite D call. In germline, CDR1 is MDHEN, CDR2 SYDVKM. Between the trimmed V and J ends, which lost 2 bases and 5 bases, there was a span of 12 bases. The CDR3 has 15 amino acids. CDR3 residues: CASSLALGTNEKLFF. CDR3 DNA: TGTGCCAGCAGTTTAGCCCTCGGAACGAATGAAAAACTGTTTTTT.

Remarks on this clone: A far larger clone is one nucleotide away, so this likely arose from a read error. The chain links TRBV7-2 to TRBJ2-5; D is unclear. CDR3 length: 13 amino acids. Looked up from germline, CDR1 is SGHTA and CDR2 is FQGNSA. The CDR3 nucleotides are TGTGCCTGCAGCTCCCCAGTCGGGCAGACCCAGTACTTC. It translates to CACSSPVGQTQYF.

The chain employs TRBV9 and TRBJ2-1, with 8 positions matching TRBD1. Trimming at V came to 0 bases and at J to 1 base, leaving 6 bases not matched to a gene. The germline V gene encodes CDR1 SGDLS and CDR2 YYNGEE. This CDR3 contains 17 residues. The CDR3 DNA sequence: TGTGCCAGCAGCGTAGGCCGACAGGGGTTATCCTACAATGAGCAGTTCTTC. Amino acids: CASSVGRQGLSYNEQFF.

V usage is TRBV4-1 and J usage is TRBJ2-3, with 11 bases identical to TRBD2. Germline CDR1 reads MGHRA; CDR2 reads YSYEKL. The junction had 3 bases not matched to a gene; V was cut back by 4 bases and J by 0 bases. The CDR3 runs to 16 residues. CDR3 amino acids: CASSRGLAASTDTQYF. Written as DNA, the CDR3 is TGCGCCAGCAGCCGGGGACTAGCGGCTAGCACAGATACGCAGTATTTT.

The chain links TRBV7-9 to TRBJ2-3, with 9 bases matching TRBD1. Germline V gene lookup returns CDR1 SEHNR and CDR2 FQNEAQ (reference sequence). Trimming took 5 bases from V and 6 from J; bases not matched to a gene: 6. This CDR3 has 14 residues. CDR3 DNA: TGTGCCAGCAGCAGGGGGACAGGGAGGGATACGCAGTATTTT. This sequence encodes CASSRGTGRDTQYF.

The rearrangement uses TRBV6-1 and TRBJ2-5; D ambiguous. With 2 bases removed from V and 4 bases from J, the gap between germline ends came to 2 bases. The CDR3 is 11 amino acids. Germline CDR1 and CDR2: MNHNS and SASEGT. CDR3 residues: CASSELETQYF. DNA of the CDR3: TGTGCCAGCAGTGAACTAGAGACCCAGTACTTC.